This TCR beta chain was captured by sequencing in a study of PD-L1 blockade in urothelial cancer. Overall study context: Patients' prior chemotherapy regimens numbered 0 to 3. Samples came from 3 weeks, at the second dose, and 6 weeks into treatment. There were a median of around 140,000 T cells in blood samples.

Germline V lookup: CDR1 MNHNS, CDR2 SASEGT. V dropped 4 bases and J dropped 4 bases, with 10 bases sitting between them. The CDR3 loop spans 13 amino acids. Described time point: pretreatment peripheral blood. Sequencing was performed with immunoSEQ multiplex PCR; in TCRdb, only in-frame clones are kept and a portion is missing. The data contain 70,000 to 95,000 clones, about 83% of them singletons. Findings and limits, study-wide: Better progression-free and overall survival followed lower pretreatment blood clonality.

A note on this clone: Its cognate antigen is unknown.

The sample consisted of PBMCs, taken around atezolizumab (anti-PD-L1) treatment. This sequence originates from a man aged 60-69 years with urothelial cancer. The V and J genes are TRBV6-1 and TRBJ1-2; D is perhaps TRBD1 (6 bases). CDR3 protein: CASSAGQSYGYTF. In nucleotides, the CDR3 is TGTGCCAGCAGTGCGGGACAAAGCTATGGCTACACCTTC.